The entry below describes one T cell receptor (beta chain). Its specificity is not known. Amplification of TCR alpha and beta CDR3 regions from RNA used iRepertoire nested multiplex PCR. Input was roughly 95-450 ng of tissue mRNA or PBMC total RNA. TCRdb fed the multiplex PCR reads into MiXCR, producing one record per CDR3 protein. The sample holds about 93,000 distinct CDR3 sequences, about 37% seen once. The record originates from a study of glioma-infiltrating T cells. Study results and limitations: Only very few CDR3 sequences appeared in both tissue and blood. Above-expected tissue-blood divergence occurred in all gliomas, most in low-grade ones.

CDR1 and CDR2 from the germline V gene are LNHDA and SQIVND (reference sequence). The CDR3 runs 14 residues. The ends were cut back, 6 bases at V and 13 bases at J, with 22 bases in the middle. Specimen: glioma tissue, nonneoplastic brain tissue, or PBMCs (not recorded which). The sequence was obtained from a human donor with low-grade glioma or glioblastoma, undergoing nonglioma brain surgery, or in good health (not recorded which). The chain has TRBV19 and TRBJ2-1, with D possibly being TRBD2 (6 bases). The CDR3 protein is CASSPAGWGVDQFF. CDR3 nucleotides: TGTGCCAGTAGCCCAGCGGGCTGGGGGGTTGACCAGTTCTTC.